The T cell receptor beta chain described here comes from a study of identical twins. Study-wide points: With beta out-of-frame sequences, excess sharing by twins was weaker.

With regard to this clonotype: Its antigen is still unknown.

TCRdb fed the 5' RACE reads into MiXCR, producing one record per CDR3 protein. The repertoire holds some 500,000 distinct CDR3 sequences, with approximately 15% as singletons. The CDR3 loop spans 16 amino acids. Germline V gives CDR1 LGHDT, CDR2 YNNKEL (reference sequence). V was shortened by 3 bases and J by 4 bases, with 19 bases between the two germline ends. In addition, the sample was reused for a study of yellow fever vaccine responses in identical twins.

This clonotype was sampled from a woman aged 18-29 years in good health. The chain is built from TRBV3-1 and TRBJ2-7; possible D gene TRBD1, 5 bases. Sequences were obtained from CD4+ T cells sorted from blood. CDR3 DNA sequence: TGTGCCAGCAGCCAGCGCACCGGCCACAGGAATTACGAGCAGTACTTC. Residues: CASSQRTGHRNYEQYF.